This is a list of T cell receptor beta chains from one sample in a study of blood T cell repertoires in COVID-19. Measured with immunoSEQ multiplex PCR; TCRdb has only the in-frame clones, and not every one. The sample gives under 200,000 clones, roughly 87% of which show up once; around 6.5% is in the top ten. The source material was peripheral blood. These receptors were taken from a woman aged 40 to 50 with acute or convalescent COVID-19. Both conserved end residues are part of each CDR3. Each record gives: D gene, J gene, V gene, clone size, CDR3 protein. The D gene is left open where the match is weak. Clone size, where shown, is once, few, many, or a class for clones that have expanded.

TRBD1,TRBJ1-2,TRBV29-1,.,CSVDRGDDGYTF
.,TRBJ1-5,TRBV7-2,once,CASSSMEQGPQHF
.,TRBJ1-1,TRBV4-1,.,CASSQVSQGGTEAFF
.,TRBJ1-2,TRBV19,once,CASSIQATGYTF
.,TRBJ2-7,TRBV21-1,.,CASSKGTSDDEQYF
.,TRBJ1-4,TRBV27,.,CASSLSKLGQANEKLFF
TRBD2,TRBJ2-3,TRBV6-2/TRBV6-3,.,CASSYSAGEDTQYF
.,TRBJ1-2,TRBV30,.,CAWALQGGGYTF
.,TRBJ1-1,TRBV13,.,CASSLMKYRETTEAFF
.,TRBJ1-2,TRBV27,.,CASSSGDGYTF
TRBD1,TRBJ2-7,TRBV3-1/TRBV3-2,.,CASSRSTGGYEQYF
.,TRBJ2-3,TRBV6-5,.,CASRALVERADTQYF
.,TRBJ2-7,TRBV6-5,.,CASSLSGGEQYF
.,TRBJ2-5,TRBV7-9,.,CASSYTRKETQYF
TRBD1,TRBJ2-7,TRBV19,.,CASSIWGQLGAEQYF
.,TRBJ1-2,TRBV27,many,CASSLGGAAGYTF
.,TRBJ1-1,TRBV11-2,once,CASSSNTEAFF
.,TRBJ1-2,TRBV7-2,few,CASSLRTQGTSGYTF
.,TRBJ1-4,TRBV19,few,CASSTVRQLSTNEKLFF
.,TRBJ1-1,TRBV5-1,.,CASNEGQPNTEAFF
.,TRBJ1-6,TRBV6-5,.,CASWVLGAGSPPHF
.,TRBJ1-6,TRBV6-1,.,CASSKARDYNSPLHF
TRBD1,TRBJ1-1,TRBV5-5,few,CASSSVTGGGTEAFF
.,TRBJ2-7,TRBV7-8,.,CASSARGGVYEQYF
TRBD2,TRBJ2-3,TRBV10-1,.,CASSESGLAEIRDTQYF
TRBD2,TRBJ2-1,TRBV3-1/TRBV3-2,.,CASSQGPPILAGGYNEQFF
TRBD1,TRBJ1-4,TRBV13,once,CASSQGQNEKLFF
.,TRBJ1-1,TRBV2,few,CASSEAWEGITEAFF
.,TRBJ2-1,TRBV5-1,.,CASSGGWTDLPFF
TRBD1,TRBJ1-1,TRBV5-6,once,CASRRDRGNTEAFF
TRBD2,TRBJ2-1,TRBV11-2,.,CASSWERGEGYNEQFF
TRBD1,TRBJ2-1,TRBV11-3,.,CASSLGGQSTSYNEQFF
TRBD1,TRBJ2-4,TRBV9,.,CASSDNRDGQGSKNIQYF
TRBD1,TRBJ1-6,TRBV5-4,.,CASMTGGLNNSPLHF
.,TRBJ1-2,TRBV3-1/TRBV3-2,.,CASSPGVLGYTF
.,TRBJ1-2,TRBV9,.,CASSPRLGGDYGYTF